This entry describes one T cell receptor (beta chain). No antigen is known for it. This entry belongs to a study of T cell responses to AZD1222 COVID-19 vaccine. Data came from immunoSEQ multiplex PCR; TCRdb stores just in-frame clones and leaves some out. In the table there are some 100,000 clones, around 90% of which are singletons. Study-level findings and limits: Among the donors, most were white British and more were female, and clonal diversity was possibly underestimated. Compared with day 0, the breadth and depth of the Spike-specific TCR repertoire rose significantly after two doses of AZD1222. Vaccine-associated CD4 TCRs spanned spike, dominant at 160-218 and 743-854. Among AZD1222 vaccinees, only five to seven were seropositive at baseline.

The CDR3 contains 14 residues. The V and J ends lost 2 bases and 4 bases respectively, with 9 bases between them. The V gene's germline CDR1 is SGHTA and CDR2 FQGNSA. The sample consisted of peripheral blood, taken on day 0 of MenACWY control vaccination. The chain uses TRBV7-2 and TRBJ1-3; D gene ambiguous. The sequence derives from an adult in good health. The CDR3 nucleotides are TGTGCCAGCAGCTTAACGGGTTCGGGAAACACCATATATTTT. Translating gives CASSLTGSGNTIYF.